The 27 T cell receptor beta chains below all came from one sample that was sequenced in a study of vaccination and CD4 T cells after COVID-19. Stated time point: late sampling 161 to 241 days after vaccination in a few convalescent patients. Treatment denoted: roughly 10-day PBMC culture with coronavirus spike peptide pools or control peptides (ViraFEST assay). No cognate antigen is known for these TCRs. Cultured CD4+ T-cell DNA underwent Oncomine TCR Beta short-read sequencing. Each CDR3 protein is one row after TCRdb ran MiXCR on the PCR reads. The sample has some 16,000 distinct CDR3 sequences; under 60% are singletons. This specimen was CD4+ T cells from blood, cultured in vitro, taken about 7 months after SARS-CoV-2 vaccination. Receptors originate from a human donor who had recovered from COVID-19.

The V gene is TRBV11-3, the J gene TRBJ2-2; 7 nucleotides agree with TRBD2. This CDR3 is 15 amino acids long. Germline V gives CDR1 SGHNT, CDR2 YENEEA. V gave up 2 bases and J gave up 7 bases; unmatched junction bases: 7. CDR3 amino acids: CASSLREGRGGELFF. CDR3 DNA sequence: TGTGCCAGCAGCTTAAGGGAGGGCCGTGGCGGGGAGCTGTTTTTT.

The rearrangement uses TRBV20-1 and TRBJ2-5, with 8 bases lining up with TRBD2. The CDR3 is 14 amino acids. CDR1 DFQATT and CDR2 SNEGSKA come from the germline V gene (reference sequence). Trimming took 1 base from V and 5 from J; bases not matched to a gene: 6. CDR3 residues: CSARAGGGGETQYF. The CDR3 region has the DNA TGCAGTGCTAGAGCGGGAGGGGGTGGTGAGACCCAGTACTTC.

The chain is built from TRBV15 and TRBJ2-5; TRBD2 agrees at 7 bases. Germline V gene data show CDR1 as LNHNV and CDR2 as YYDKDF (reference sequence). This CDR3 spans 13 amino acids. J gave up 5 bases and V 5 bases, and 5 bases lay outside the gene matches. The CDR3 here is CATSDVGGETQYF. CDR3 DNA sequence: TGTGCCACCAGCGACGTGGGGGGGGAGACCCAGTACTTC.

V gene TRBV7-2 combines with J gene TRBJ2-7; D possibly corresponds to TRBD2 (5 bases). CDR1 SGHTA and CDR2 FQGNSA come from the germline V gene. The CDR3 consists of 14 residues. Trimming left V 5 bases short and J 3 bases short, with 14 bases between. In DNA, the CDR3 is TGTGCCAGCAGCCGGACTGTGGGGAACTACGAGCAGTACTTC. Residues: CASSRTVGNYEQYF.

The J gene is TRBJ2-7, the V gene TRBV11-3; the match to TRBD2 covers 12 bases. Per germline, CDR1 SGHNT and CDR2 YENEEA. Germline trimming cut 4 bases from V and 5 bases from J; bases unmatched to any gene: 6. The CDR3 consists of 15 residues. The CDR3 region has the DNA TGTGCCAGCAGCTCCGGACTAGCGGGACGGAACGAGCAGTACTTC. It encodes CASSSGLAGRNEQYF.

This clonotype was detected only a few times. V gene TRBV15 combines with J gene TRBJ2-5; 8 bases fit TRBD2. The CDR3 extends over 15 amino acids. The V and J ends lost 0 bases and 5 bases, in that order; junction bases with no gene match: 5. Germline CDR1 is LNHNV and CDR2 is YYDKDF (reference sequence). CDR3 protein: CATSRDRGGLETQYF. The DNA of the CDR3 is TGTGCCACCAGCAGAGATCGGGGGGGGTTGGAGACCCAGTACTTC.

CDR3 coding DNA: TGTGCCAGCAGTTACCAAGCGGGAGGGACAGATACGCAGTATTTT. Encoded protein: CASSYQAGGTDTQYF. This chain links TRBV6-5 with TRBJ2-3, with 10 bases identical to TRBD2. The CDR3 runs 15 residues. Germline assignment: CDR1 MNHEY and CDR2 SVGAGI. With 2 bases clipped from V and 3 bases from J, the junction kept 2 bases outside the gene matches.

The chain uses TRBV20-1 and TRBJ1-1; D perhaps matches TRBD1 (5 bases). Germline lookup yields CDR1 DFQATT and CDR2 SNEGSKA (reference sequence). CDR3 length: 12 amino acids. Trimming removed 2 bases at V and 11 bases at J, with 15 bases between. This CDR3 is CSARKGHQMAFF. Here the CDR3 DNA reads TGCAGTGCTAGAAAAGGACACCAAATGGCTTTCTTT.

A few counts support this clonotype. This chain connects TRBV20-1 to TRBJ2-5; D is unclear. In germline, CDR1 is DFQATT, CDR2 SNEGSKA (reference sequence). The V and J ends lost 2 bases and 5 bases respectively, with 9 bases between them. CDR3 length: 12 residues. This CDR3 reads CSARRASETQYF. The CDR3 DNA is TGCAGTGCTAGAAGGGCGAGCGAGACCCAGTACTTC.

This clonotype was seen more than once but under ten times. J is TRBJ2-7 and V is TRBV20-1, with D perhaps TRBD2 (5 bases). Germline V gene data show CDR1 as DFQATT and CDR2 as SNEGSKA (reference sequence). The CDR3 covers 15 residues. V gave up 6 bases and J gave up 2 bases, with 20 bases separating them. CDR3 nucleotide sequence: TGCAGTGCCAGAATCCTGCGAGCGGATGCCTACGAGCAGTACTTC. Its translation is CSARILRADAYEQYF.

The CDR3: CASSLRTGGAEQYF. The CDR3 region has the DNA TGTGCCAGCAGCTTAAGGACTGGGGGGGCCGAACAGTACTTC. V and J are TRBV7-2 and TRBJ2-7; weak D call: TRBD2 (7 bases). V was shortened by 2 bases and J by 10 bases, with 18 bases between the two germline ends. This CDR3 is built from 14 residues. Germline loops: CDR1 SGHTA, CDR2 FQGNSA.

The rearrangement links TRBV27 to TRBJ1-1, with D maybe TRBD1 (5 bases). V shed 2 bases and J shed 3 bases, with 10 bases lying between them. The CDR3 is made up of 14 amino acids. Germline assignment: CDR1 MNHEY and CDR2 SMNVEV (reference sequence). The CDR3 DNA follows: TGTGCCAGCAGTTTACTAGACAGTCACACTGAAGCTTTCTTT. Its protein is CASSLLDSHTEAFF.

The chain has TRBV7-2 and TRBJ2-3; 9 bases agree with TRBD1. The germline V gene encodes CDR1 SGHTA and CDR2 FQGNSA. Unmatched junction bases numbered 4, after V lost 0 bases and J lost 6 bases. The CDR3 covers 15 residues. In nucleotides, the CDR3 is TGTGCCAGCAGCTTAGCGACAGGGGGAAGGGATACGCAGTATTTT. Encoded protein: CASSLATGGRDTQYF.

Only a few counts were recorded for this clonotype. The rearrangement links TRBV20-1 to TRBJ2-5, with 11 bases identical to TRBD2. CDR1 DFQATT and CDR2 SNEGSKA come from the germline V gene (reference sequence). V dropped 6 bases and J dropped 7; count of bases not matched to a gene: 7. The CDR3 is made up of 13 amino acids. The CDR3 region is CSAETSGVGTQYF. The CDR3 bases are TGCAGTGCCGAGACTAGCGGGGTCGGGACCCAGTACTTC.

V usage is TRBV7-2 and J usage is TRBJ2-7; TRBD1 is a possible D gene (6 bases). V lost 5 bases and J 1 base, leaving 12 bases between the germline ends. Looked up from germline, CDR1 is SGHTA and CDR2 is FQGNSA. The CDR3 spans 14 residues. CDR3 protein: CASSRQAPSYEQYF. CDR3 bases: TGTGCCAGCAGCAGACAGGCGCCATCCTACGAGCAGTACTTC. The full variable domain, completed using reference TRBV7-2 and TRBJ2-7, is GAGVSQSPSNKVTEKGKDVELRCDPISGHTALYWYRQSLGQGLEFLIYFQGNSAPDKSGLPSDRFSAERTGGSVSTLTIQRTQQEDSAVYLCASSRQAPSYEQYFGPGTRLTVT.

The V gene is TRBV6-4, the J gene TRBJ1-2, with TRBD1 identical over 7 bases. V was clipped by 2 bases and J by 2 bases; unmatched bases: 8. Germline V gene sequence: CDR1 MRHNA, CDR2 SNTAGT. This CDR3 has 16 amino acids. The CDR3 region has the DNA TGTGCCAGCAGTGACAGGTCCAGGGGGAGAAACTATGGCTACACCTTC. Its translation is CASSDRSRGRNYGYTF.

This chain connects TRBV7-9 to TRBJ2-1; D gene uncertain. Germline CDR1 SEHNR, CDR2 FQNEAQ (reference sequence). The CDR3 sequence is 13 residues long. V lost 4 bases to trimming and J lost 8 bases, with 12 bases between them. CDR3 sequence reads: CASSSDRWDEQFF. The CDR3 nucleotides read TGTGCCAGCAGCTCGGACCGCTGGGATGAGCAGTTCTTC.

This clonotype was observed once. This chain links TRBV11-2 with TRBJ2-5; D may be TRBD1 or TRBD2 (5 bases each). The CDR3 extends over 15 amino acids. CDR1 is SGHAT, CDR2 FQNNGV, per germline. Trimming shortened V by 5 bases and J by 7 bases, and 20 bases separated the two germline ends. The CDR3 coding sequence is TGTGCCAGCAGCCCACACGGGGCTCCTCCCAGGACCCAGTACTTC. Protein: CASSPHGAPPRTQYF.

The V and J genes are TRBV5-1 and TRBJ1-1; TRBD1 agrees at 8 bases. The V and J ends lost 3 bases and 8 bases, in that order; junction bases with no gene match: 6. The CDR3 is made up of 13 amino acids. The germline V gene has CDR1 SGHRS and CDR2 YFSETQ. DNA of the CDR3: TGCGCCAGCAGCTCTCCAGGGGGCGGGGAAGCTTTCTTT. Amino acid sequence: CASSSPGGGEAFF.

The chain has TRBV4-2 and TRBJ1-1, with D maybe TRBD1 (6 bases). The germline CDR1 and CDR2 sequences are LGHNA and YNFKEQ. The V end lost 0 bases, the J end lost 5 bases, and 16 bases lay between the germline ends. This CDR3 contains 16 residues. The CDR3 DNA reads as TGTGCCAGCAGCCAAGATGGGGGGCTCCAGGGGACTGAAGCTTTCTTT. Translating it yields CASSQDGGLQGTEAFF.

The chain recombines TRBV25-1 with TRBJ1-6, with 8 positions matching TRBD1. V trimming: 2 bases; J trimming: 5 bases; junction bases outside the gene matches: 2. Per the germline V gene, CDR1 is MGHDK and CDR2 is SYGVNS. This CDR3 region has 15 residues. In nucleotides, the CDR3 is TGTGCCAGCAGTGAACAGGGGGCCGATAATTCACCCCTCCACTTT. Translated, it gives CASSEQGADNSPLHF.

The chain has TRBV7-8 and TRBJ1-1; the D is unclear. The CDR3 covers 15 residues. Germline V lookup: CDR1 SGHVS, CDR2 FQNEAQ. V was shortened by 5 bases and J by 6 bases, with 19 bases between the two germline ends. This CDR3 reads CASSGVLAGGAEAFF. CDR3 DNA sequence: TGTGCCAGCAGCGGCGTCCTGGCGGGAGGTGCTGAAGCTTTCTTT.

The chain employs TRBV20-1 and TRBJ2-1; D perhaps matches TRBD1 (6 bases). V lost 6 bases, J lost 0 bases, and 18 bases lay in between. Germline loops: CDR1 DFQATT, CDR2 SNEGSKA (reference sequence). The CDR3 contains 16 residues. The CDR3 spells CSAPPGAPFSYNEQFF. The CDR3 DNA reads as TGCAGTGCCCCCCCAGGGGCCCCTTTCTCCTACAATGAGCAGTTCTTC.

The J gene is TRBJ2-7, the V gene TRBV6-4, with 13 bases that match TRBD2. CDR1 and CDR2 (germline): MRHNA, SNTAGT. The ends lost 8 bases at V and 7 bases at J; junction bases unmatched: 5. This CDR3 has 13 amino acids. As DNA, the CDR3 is TGTGCCAGCGGACTAGCGGGAGTGGGAGAGCAGTACTTC. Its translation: CASGLAGVGEQYF.

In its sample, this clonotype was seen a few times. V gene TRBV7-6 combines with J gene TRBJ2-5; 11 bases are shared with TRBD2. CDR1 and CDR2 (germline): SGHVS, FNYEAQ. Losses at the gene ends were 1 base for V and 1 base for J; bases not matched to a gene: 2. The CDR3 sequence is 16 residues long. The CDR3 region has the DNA TGTGCCAGCAGCTTAGGGCTAGCGGGGGGCCAAGAGACCCAGTACTTC. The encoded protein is CASSLGLAGGQETQYF.

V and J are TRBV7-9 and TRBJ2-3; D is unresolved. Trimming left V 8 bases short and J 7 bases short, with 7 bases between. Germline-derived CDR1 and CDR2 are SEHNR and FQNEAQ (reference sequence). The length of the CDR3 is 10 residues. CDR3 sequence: CASSQNTQYF. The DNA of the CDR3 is TGTGCCAGCTCCCAAAATACGCAGTATTTT. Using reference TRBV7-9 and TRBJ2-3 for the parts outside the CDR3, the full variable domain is DTGVSQNPRHKITKRGQNVTFRCDPISEHNRLYWYRQTLGQGPEFLTYFQNEAQLEKSRLLSDRFSAERPKGSFSTLEIQRTEQGDSAMYLCASSQNTQYFGPGTRLTVL.

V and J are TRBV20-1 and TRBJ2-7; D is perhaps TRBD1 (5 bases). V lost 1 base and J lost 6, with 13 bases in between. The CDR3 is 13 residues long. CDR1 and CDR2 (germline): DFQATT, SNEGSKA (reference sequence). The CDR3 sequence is CSARGDSFGEQYF. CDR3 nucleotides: TGCAGTGCTAGAGGCGACAGCTTCGGCGAGCAGTACTTC.